This T cell receptor (beta chain) was captured in a study of control samples from healthy donors and cancer patients. This clone was recorded a few times. The protocol was immunoSEQ multiplex PCR, while the TCRdb copy is restricted to in-frame clones and leaves out a portion. The data show about 110,000 clones, 75% to 90% seen once. The germline V gene encodes CDR1 MGHRA and CDR2 YSYEKL. The CDR3 is made up of 17 amino acids. V was shortened by 1 base and J by 0 bases, with 10 bases between the two germline ends. The TCR sequence derives from a woman between 50 and 59 years old in good health. The specimen sequenced was blood. The chain joins TRBV4-1 to TRBJ1-6; no clear D. The DNA for the CDR3 is TGCGCCAGCAGCCAAGTCCGGACCCGCTCCTATAATTCACCCCTCCACTTT. It specifies CASSQVRTRSYNSPLHF.